These T cell receptor beta chains were read from a single sample in a study of CD8 T cells in ankylosing spondylitis. TCRdb processed the 5' RACE reads anew with MiXCR; each CDR3 protein has one entry. The data contain approximately 540,000 distinct CDR3 sequences, roughly 12% of them singletons. Source material: blood, either unsorted or a sorted T cell fraction (not recorded which). The receptors were gathered from a male donor with ankylosing spondylitis. Both conserved end residues are part of each CDR3. A D gene is named only where the DNA matches it firmly. Rows give clone size only sometimes, using once, few, many, or a class for an expanded clone.

v_gene: TRBV20-1
j_gene: TRBJ2-7
abundance: .
d_gene: .
CDR3aa: CSARDVRAVKGGEQYF
CDR3nt: TGCAGTGCTAGAGACGTCAGGGCCGTTAAAGGGGGCGAGCAGTACTTC

v_gene: TRBV12-3/TRBV12-4
j_gene: TRBJ1-2
abundance: .
d_gene: TRBD1
CDR3aa: CASLWDRANYGYTF
CDR3nt: TGTGCCAGCTTGTGGGACAGAGCTAACTATGGCTACACCTTC

v_gene: TRBV7-2
j_gene: TRBJ1-5
abundance: .
d_gene: .
CDR3aa: CASSFQGMGINNQPQHF
CDR3nt: TGTGCCAGCAGCTTTCAAGGAATGGGAATCAACAATCAGCCCCAGCATTTT

v_gene: TRBV29-1
j_gene: TRBJ1-2
abundance: .
d_gene: .
CDR3aa: CSVVAGTNYGYTF
CDR3nt: TGCAGCGTTGTTGCAGGAACTAACTATGGCTACACCTTC

v_gene: TRBV12-3/TRBV12-4
j_gene: TRBJ2-6
abundance: .
d_gene: .
CDR3aa: CASSLGPLWANVLTF
CDR3nt: TGTGCCAGCAGTTTGGGCCCGCTCTGGGCCAACGTCCTGACTTTC

v_gene: TRBV18
j_gene: TRBJ2-2
abundance: many
d_gene: .
CDR3aa: CASSPPNTGELFF
CDR3nt: TGTGCCAGCTCACCACCGAACACCGGGGAGCTGTTTTTT

v_gene: TRBV2
j_gene: TRBJ2-1
abundance: few
d_gene: .
CDR3aa: CASNRGAYEQFF
CDR3nt: TGTGCCAGCAATAGGGGTGCGTACGAGCAGTTCTTC

v_gene: TRBV29-1
j_gene: TRBJ1-6
abundance: few
d_gene: .
CDR3aa: CSVAHTESSPLHF
CDR3nt: TGCAGCGTTGCCCACACGGAGAGTTCACCCCTCCACTTT

v_gene: TRBV4-1
j_gene: TRBJ2-3
abundance: many
d_gene: .
CDR3aa: CASSQGTQLGNTQYF
CDR3nt: TGCGCCAGCAGCCAAGGTACCCAACTCGGTAATACGCAGTATTTT

v_gene: TRBV4-1
j_gene: TRBJ2-1
abundance: many
d_gene: .
CDR3aa: CASSQDKRNYNEQFF
CDR3nt: TGCGCCAGCAGCCAAGATAAGCGGAACTACAATGAGCAGTTCTTC

v_gene: TRBV20-1
j_gene: TRBJ2-3
abundance: few
d_gene: .
CDR3aa: CSASRMGPSTDTQYF
CDR3nt: TGCAGTGCTAGTAGGATGGGACCTAGCACAGATACGCAGTATTTT

v_gene: TRBV20-1
j_gene: TRBJ1-2
abundance: few
d_gene: .
CDR3aa: CSARGRVTGYTF
CDR3nt: TGCAGTGCTAGGGGCAGGGTTACTGGCTACACCTTC

v_gene: TRBV5-6
j_gene: TRBJ2-2
abundance: .
d_gene: .
CDR3aa: CASSLGVGPNGLGELFF
CDR3nt: TGTGCCAGCAGCTTAGGGGTAGGCCCAAACGGCCTGGGGGAGCTGTTTTTT

v_gene: TRBV20-1
j_gene: TRBJ2-5
abundance: .
d_gene: .
CDR3aa: CSARYAGTTTSYPKYF
CDR3nt: TGCAGTGCTCGATACGCCGGGACAACTACCTCCTACCCCAAGTACTTC